These T cell receptor beta chains were read from a single sample in a study of T-cell reconstitution after alpha-beta-depleted transplantation in children. One entry per CDR3 protein, called by TCRdb with MiXCR from the PCR reads. In the table there are a few hundred thousand distinct CDR3 sequences, about 9.2% of which are singletons. Here the sequenced sample was PBMCs from the stem cell graft donor, taken from the stem cell graft. Source of these receptors: a human donor who donated a stem cell graft to a child with acute lymphoblastic leukemia. Each CDR3 is given with its conserved first and last residue. D genes are given only for firm matches. The listing skips clone size in some rows; elsewhere it reads once, few, many or a size class.

d_gene: .
j_gene: TRBJ1-2
len: 13
abundance: .
v_gene: TRBV6-1
CDR3nt: TGTGCCAGCAGTCGGTCGGCTAACTATGGCTACACCTTC
CDR3aa: CASSRSANYGYTF

d_gene: TRBD2
j_gene: TRBJ2-5
len: 16
abundance: few
v_gene: TRBV4-3
CDR3nt: TGCGCCAGCAGCCAAGTCAAGAGCGGGGTGCAAGAGACCCAGTACTTC
CDR3aa: CASSQVKSGVQETQYF

d_gene: .
j_gene: TRBJ2-7
len: 16
abundance: few
v_gene: TRBV7-9
CDR3nt: TGTGCCAGCAGCGTGAAAGGACCGGGTACAACCTACGAGCAGTACTTC
CDR3aa: CASSVKGPGTTYEQYF

d_gene: .
j_gene: TRBJ2-5
len: 14
abundance: .
v_gene: TRBV24-1
CDR3nt: TGTGCCACCAGTGATTTGGGGGGGCGAGAGACCCAGTACTTC
CDR3aa: CATSDLGGRETQYF

d_gene: .
j_gene: TRBJ2-3
len: 14
abundance: few
v_gene: TRBV12-3/TRBV12-4
CDR3nt: TGTGCCAGCAGTTCCCGACAGGCCACAGATACGCAGTATTTT
CDR3aa: CASSSRQATDTQYF

d_gene: .
j_gene: TRBJ1-5
len: 16
abundance: few
v_gene: TRBV7-2
CDR3nt: TGTGCCAGCAGCTTAGTCCGGTGGGGGTTGCATCAGCCCCAGCATTTT
CDR3aa: CASSLVRWGLHQPQHF

d_gene: .
j_gene: TRBJ2-3
len: 14
abundance: many
v_gene: TRBV3-1
CDR3nt: TGTGCCAGCAGCCAAGGAGACGGGATAGATACGCAGTATTTT
CDR3aa: CASSQGDGIDTQYF

d_gene: TRBD1
j_gene: TRBJ1-1
len: 14
abundance: many
v_gene: TRBV10-3
CDR3nt: TGTGCCATCAGTGAAACAGGGGAAAACACTGAAGCTTTCTTT
CDR3aa: CAISETGENTEAFF

d_gene: TRBD1
j_gene: TRBJ1-2
len: 16
abundance: few
v_gene: TRBV10-3
CDR3nt: TGTGCCATCAGTGAGTCGGGACAGCCCACTAACTATGGCTACACCTTC
CDR3aa: CAISESGQPTNYGYTF

d_gene: TRBD2
j_gene: TRBJ2-1
len: 16
abundance: .
v_gene: TRBV12-3/TRBV12-4
CDR3nt: TGTGCCAGCAAGACTCCGGGACTAGCTAGCTACAATGAGCAGTTCTTC
CDR3aa: CASKTPGLASYNEQFF

d_gene: .
j_gene: TRBJ2-7
len: 12
abundance: many
v_gene: TRBV6-5
CDR3nt: TGTGCCAGCAGTTGGGACAACCACGAGCAGTACTTC
CDR3aa: CASSWDNHEQYF

d_gene: .
j_gene: TRBJ1-4
len: 15
abundance: many
v_gene: TRBV7-2
CDR3nt: TGTGCCAGCAGCTTAGATGGGACGGAGAATGAAAAACTGTTTTTT
CDR3aa: CASSLDGTENEKLFF

d_gene: .
j_gene: TRBJ1-1
len: 15
abundance: .
v_gene: TRBV29-1
CDR3nt: TGCAGCGTTGGGTTTGGGGGAGGGGAGAACACTGAAGCTTTCTTT
CDR3aa: CSVGFGGGENTEAFF

d_gene: .
j_gene: TRBJ1-1
len: 14
abundance: few
v_gene: TRBV5-1
CDR3nt: TGCGCCAGCAGCCACGAACAGGGTGGCACTGAAGCTTTCTTT
CDR3aa: CASSHEQGGTEAFF

d_gene: .
j_gene: TRBJ2-1
len: 11
abundance: many
v_gene: TRBV24-1
CDR3nt: TGTGCCACCGCCATTGGCCATGAGCAGTTCTTC
CDR3aa: CATAIGHEQFF

d_gene: TRBD1
j_gene: TRBJ1-1
len: 17
abundance: .
v_gene: TRBV3-1
CDR3nt: TGTGCCAGCAGCCAAAGGATTGCCGGGACAGCCAACACTGAAGCTTTCTTT
CDR3aa: CASSQRIAGTANTEAFF

d_gene: .
j_gene: TRBJ1-1
len: 15
abundance: .
v_gene: TRBV27
CDR3nt: TGTGCCAGCAGTTTATCGTTTCTCCCGAACACTGAAGCTTTCTTT
CDR3aa: CASSLSFLPNTEAFF

d_gene: .
j_gene: TRBJ1-6
len: 13
abundance: many
v_gene: TRBV29-1
CDR3nt: TGCAGCGTGACCTACGGTTCCGATTCACCCCTCCACTTT
CDR3aa: CSVTYGSDSPLHF

d_gene: .
j_gene: TRBJ1-6
len: 14
abundance: many
v_gene: TRBV3-1
CDR3nt: TGTGCCAGCAGCCAAGATGGGCGGCGTTCACCCCTCCACTTT
CDR3aa: CASSQDGRRSPLHF

d_gene: .
j_gene: TRBJ1-1
len: 11
abundance: few
v_gene: TRBV6-5
CDR3nt: TGTGCCAGCAACACGAACACTGAAGCTTTCTTT
CDR3aa: CASNTNTEAFF

d_gene: .
j_gene: TRBJ1-3
len: 14
abundance: many
v_gene: TRBV6-1
CDR3nt: TGTGCCAGCAGTGACCGGGAGACTGGAAACACCATATATTTT
CDR3aa: CASSDRETGNTIYF

d_gene: TRBD1
j_gene: TRBJ1-2
len: 16
abundance: few
v_gene: TRBV18
CDR3nt: TGTGCCAGCTCACCACGAACGGGACAGGCGGGGTATGGCTACACCTTC
CDR3aa: CASSPRTGQAGYGYTF

d_gene: .
j_gene: TRBJ1-5
len: 12
abundance: .
v_gene: TRBV25-1
CDR3nt: TGTGCCAGCCAATTCAGCAATCAGCCCCAGCATTTT
CDR3aa: CASQFSNQPQHF

d_gene: .
j_gene: TRBJ2-2
len: 13
abundance: .
v_gene: TRBV5-1
CDR3nt: TGCGCCAGCAGCTTGGGTAGTACCGGGGAGCTGTTTTTT
CDR3aa: CASSLGSTGELFF

d_gene: .
j_gene: TRBJ2-1
len: 16
abundance: .
v_gene: TRBV5-1
CDR3nt: TGCGCCAGCAGCTTCTCAGGGTTGGGGAACTACAATGAGCAGTTCTTC
CDR3aa: CASSFSGLGNYNEQFF

d_gene: .
j_gene: TRBJ1-1
len: 10
abundance: many
v_gene: TRBV20-1
CDR3nt: TGCAGTGCCTCCAAAAATGGAGCTTTCTTT
CDR3aa: CSASKNGAFF

d_gene: .
j_gene: TRBJ1-2
len: 13
abundance: .
v_gene: TRBV14
CDR3nt: TGTGCCAGCAGCCACGCAGGGGCCTATGGCTACACCTTC
CDR3aa: CASSHAGAYGYTF

d_gene: TRBD2
j_gene: TRBJ2-5
len: 18
abundance: many
v_gene: TRBV20-1
CDR3nt: TGCAGTGCTCGACCACCGAGGACTAGCGGGGGGACGTCGGAGACCCAGTACTTC
CDR3aa: CSARPPRTSGGTSETQYF

d_gene: TRBD2
j_gene: TRBJ2-7
len: 13
abundance: few
v_gene: TRBV6-1
CDR3nt: TGTGCCAGCAGCCGGACTAGTGCCTACGAGCAGTACTTC
CDR3aa: CASSRTSAYEQYF

d_gene: TRBD1
j_gene: TRBJ2-1
len: 14
abundance: few
v_gene: TRBV5-1
CDR3nt: TGCGCCAGCAGCTTGCAGGGGGCACACAATGAGCAGTTCTTC
CDR3aa: CASSLQGAHNEQFF

d_gene: .
j_gene: TRBJ2-5
len: 14
abundance: .
v_gene: TRBV20-1
CDR3nt: TGCAGTGCTAGAGATCCACTTACGCAAGAGACCCAGTACTTC
CDR3aa: CSARDPLTQETQYF

d_gene: TRBD2
j_gene: TRBJ2-5
len: 13
abundance: .
v_gene: TRBV20-1
CDR3nt: TGCAGTGCCAGACTAGCGAGACAAGAGACCCAGTACTTC
CDR3aa: CSARLARQETQYF

d_gene: .
j_gene: TRBJ1-2
len: 13
abundance: few
v_gene: TRBV6-1
CDR3nt: TGTGCCAGCAGCCGCAGGGATCTCTATGGCTACACCTTC
CDR3aa: CASSRRDLYGYTF

d_gene: .
j_gene: TRBJ1-1
len: 14
abundance: few
v_gene: TRBV7-9
CDR3nt: TGTGCCAGCAGCTTACAAGAAAAGAACACTGAAGCTTTCTTT
CDR3aa: CASSLQEKNTEAFF

d_gene: .
j_gene: TRBJ1-3
len: 14
abundance: many
v_gene: TRBV10-3
CDR3nt: TGTGCCATCAGTGAGAGCGGCACTGGAAACACCATATATTTT
CDR3aa: CAISESGTGNTIYF

d_gene: .
j_gene: TRBJ1-1
len: 14
abundance: .
v_gene: TRBV7-9
CDR3nt: TGTGCCAGCAGCGGCCAGGGTAAAAATACTGAAGCTTTCTTT
CDR3aa: CASSGQGKNTEAFF

d_gene: .
j_gene: TRBJ1-2
len: 14
abundance: many
v_gene: TRBV12-3/TRBV12-4
CDR3nt: TGTGCCAGCATGAGCCCGGGTGACGCCGGGGGCTACACCTTC
CDR3aa: CASMSPGDAGGYTF

d_gene: .
j_gene: TRBJ2-6
len: 15
abundance: .
v_gene: TRBV7-2
CDR3nt: TGTGCCAGCAGCTATTTCGGATCTGGGGCCAACGTCCTGACTTTC
CDR3aa: CASSYFGSGANVLTF

d_gene: TRBD2
j_gene: TRBJ2-3
len: 16
abundance: many
v_gene: TRBV5-1
CDR3nt: TGCGCCAGCAGCTTGGCACTAGCGGGGACCACAGATACGCAGTATTTT
CDR3aa: CASSLALAGTTDTQYF

d_gene: TRBD1
j_gene: TRBJ2-6
len: 15
abundance: many
v_gene: TRBV25-1
CDR3nt: TGTGCCAGCAGTCCACAGGGGGCTGGGGCCAACGTCCTGACTTTC
CDR3aa: CASSPQGAGANVLTF

d_gene: .
j_gene: TRBJ1-1
len: 13
abundance: .
v_gene: TRBV20-1
CDR3nt: TGCAGTGCTAGAGATTTCCTGGGCACTGAAGCTTTCTTT
CDR3aa: CSARDFLGTEAFF

d_gene: .
j_gene: TRBJ1-4
len: 14
abundance: few
v_gene: TRBV7-7
CDR3nt: TGTGCCAGCAGCTTAAGCCAGACTAATGAAAAACTGTTTTTT
CDR3aa: CASSLSQTNEKLFF

d_gene: .
j_gene: TRBJ2-7
len: 14
abundance: .
v_gene: TRBV12-3/TRBV12-4
CDR3nt: TGTGCCAGCAGTTTATCGGGCCTTTCCTACGAGCAGTACTTC
CDR3aa: CASSLSGLSYEQYF

d_gene: TRBD2
j_gene: TRBJ2-1
len: 16
abundance: many
v_gene: TRBV3-1
CDR3nt: TGTGCCAGCAGCCCAACCAGGCGCGGGGGGAACAATGAGCAGTTCTTC
CDR3aa: CASSPTRRGGNNEQFF

d_gene: .
j_gene: TRBJ1-1
len: 16
abundance: .
v_gene: TRBV6-5
CDR3nt: TGTGCCAGCAGTTACTCGAGGTTTGGACTGCACACTGAAGCTTTCTTT
CDR3aa: CASSYSRFGLHTEAFF

d_gene: TRBD1
j_gene: TRBJ2-1
len: 18
abundance: .
v_gene: TRBV11-1
CDR3nt: TGTGCCAGCAGCAACCCTGGACAGGGGGCTATACTATACAATGAGCAGTTCTTC
CDR3aa: CASSNPGQGAILYNEQFF

d_gene: TRBD1
j_gene: TRBJ1-4
len: 16
abundance: .
v_gene: TRBV25-1
CDR3nt: TGTGCCAGCAGCCCTCTCCCGGGACAGAATGATGAAAAACTGTTTTTT
CDR3aa: CASSPLPGQNDEKLFF

d_gene: .
j_gene: TRBJ1-2
len: 17
abundance: few
v_gene: TRBV15
CDR3nt: TGTGCCACCAGCAGACCGAGTAATACAGGGACTAACTATGGCTACACCTTC
CDR3aa: CATSRPSNTGTNYGYTF